Following are 8 T cell receptor beta chains from one sample sequenced in a study of T cell responses to AZD1222 COVID-19 vaccine. The method was immunoSEQ multiplex PCR; TCRdb's version includes in-frame clones alone and lacks a portion of them. Among some 80,000 clones listed, over 80% were seen once. Sequenced material: peripheral blood, taken on day 0 of AZD1222 vaccination. All receptors derive from an adult in good health.

The rearrangement joins TRBV18 to TRBJ1-5; D remains unclear. Germline V gives CDR1 KGHSH, CDR2 LQKENI. The V and J ends lost 3 bases and 3 bases respectively, with 6 bases between them. The CDR3 consists of 13 residues. The DNA of the CDR3 is TGTGCCAGCTCACCCTATCCCAATCAGCCCCAGCATTTT. It yields the protein CASSPYPNQPQHF. Using reference TRBV18 and TRBJ1-5 for the parts outside the CDR3, the full variable domain is NAGVMQNPRHLVRRRGQEARLRCSPMKGHSHVYWYRQLPEEGLKFMVYLQKENIIDESGMPKERFSAEFPKEGPSILRIQQVVRGDSAAYFCASSPYPNQPQHFGDGTRLSIL.

This clone showed up just a few times. The chain employs TRBV9 and TRBJ1-1; D gene unclear. This CDR3 contains 14 residues. Germline assignment: CDR1 SGDLS and CDR2 YYNGEE. V was cut by 0 bases and J by 0 bases, with 6 bases left in between. The CDR3 region is CASSVDSLNTEAFF. The CDR3 nucleotides read TGTGCCAGCAGCGTAGATTCCTTGAACACTGAAGCTTTCTTT.

CDR3 DNA: TGTGCCACAACCCCGGGTAGAGGTGGGGCCAACGTCCTGACTTTC. This codes for CATTPGRGGANVLTF. The chain employs TRBV7-3 and TRBJ2-6; D ambiguous. Germline CDR1 reads SGHTA; CDR2 reads FQGTGA. The CDR3 covers 15 residues. V was cut by 10 bases and J by 3 bases, with 16 bases left in between.

The rearrangement links TRBV27 to TRBJ2-7; 8 nucleotides line up with TRBD1. Unmatched junction bases numbered 3, after V lost 6 bases and J lost 2 bases. The CDR3 runs 13 residues. Germline CDR1 and CDR2: MNHEY and SMNVEV (reference sequence). CDR3 bases: TGTGCCAGCAGCCGCAGGGGGCCCTACGAGCAGTACTTC. As protein: CASSRRGPYEQYF.

The chain couples TRBV10-3 to TRBJ1-6; D uncertain. The CDR3 is 13 residues long. V was shortened by 0 bases and J by 8 bases, with 5 bases between the two germline ends. CDR1 and CDR2 from the germline V gene are ENHRY and SYGVKD. DNA for the CDR3: TGTGCCATCAGTGAGTCGATGGATTCACCCCTCCACTTT. It encodes CAISESMDSPLHF.

The V gene is TRBV4-2, the J gene TRBJ1-3; 9 bases agree with TRBD1. Trimming removed 1 base from V and 2 bases from J; junction bases left unmatched: 6. The CDR3 runs 17 residues. CDR1 is LGHNA and CDR2 is YNFKEQ in the germline V gene. The CDR3 DNA sequence: TGTGCCAGCAGCCAAGCGCTGAGGACAGGGGCTGGAAACACCATATATTTT. Translated, it gives CASSQALRTGAGNTIYF.

The rearrangement links TRBV29-1 to TRBJ1-2, with 11 bases fitting TRBD1. Germline V CDR1 and CDR2: SQVTM, ANQGSEA. Unmatched junction bases numbered 11, after V lost 6 bases and J lost 8 bases. There are 14 residues in the CDR3. CDR3 sequence: CSVAPGQGAEGYTF. The DNA of the CDR3 is TGCAGCGTAGCCCCAGGACAGGGGGCAGAGGGCTACACCTTC.

The rearrangement uses TRBV18 and TRBJ2-7; D is uncertain. This CDR3 is 15 amino acids long. Per germline, CDR1 KGHSH and CDR2 LQKENI. V was shortened by 1 base and J by 0 bases, with 10 bases between the two germline ends. CDR3 sequence: CASSPRKGTSYEQYF. In DNA form, the CDR3 reads TGTGCCAGCTCACCACGGAAGGGTACCTCCTACGAGCAGTACTTC.